This TCR beta chain came from a study of blood T cell repertoires in COVID-19. Study overall: Collection of acute and convalescent COVID-19 samples took place in the United States, Italy and Spain. T cells, B-cell-depleted T cells, or PBMCs supplied cDNA or gDNA.

V lost 3 bases, J lost 1 base, and 9 bases stayed unmatched. Germline values: CDR1 SGHVS, CDR2 FQNEAQ. The CDR3 is 18 residues long. Source study methods: The authors estimated nucleated cell counts from reference gene primer amplification. Clones were sequenced by immunoSEQ multiplex PCR, and TCRdb holds only the in-frame ones, with some missing. For V, J and clone size, that table is used; D and trimming come from the DNA. Seen here are some 80,000 clones, under 95% observed once, and the top ten hold roughly 15%. This rearrangement joins TRBV7-8 to TRBJ2-4, with 10 bases fitting TRBD2. This sequence originates from a woman older than 75 with active or convalescent COVID-19. The sample consisted of peripheral blood. CDR3 in DNA: TGTGCCAGCAGCTTTGACAGCGGGGGGGACGGCGCCAAAAACATTCAGTACTTC. The encoded protein is CASSFDSGGDGAKNIQYF. Based on the CDR3 plus reference TRBV7-8 and TRBJ2-4, the full variable domain is GAGVSQSPRYKVAKRGQDVALRCDPISGHVSLFWYQQALGQGPEFLTYFQNEAQLDKSGLPSDRFFAERPEGSVSTLKIQRTQQEDSAVYLCASSFDSGGDGAKNIQYFGAGTRLSVL.